This passage covers 9 T cell receptor beta chains from one sample sequenced in a study of radiation and T cells in renal cell carcinoma. Time point of the sample: baseline pretreatment blood. Regarding treatment: 15 Gy SBRT to primary tumor, nephrectomy 4 weeks later. TCRdb's copy holds only in-frame clones and misses some; the assay was immunoSEQ multiplex PCR. Of about 20,000 clones detected, about 80% appear once; the ten largest clones hold 35% to 45%. The material was blood, obtained from a patient whose treatment included radiotherapy and nephrectomy. These receptors originate from a man in his 60s with renal cell carcinoma.

V is TRBV4-1 and J is TRBJ2-3; the match to TRBD1 covers 7 bases. This CDR3 spans 15 amino acids. Germline V gene data show CDR1 as MGHRA and CDR2 as YSYEKL. V shed 5 bases, J shed 6 bases, and the junction held 11 bases outside the gene matches. The CDR3 coding sequence is TGCGCCAGCAGCAGTCGACAGGGCGTAATGGATACGCAGTATTTT. It encodes CASSSRQGVMDTQYF.

The rearrangement joins TRBV7-8 to TRBJ1-6; tentatively, D is TRBD1 (5 bases). Germline-derived CDR1 and CDR2 are SGHVS and FQNEAQ. V lost 6 bases and J lost 8, with 17 bases in between. The CDR3 has 15 amino acids. This CDR3 is CASSIRGRGDSPLHF. DNA of the CDR3: TGTGCCAGCAGTATAAGAGGACGGGGGGATTCACCCCTCCACTTT.

The chain recombines TRBV19 with TRBJ1-1; TRBD1 aligns across 7 bases. Germline lookup yields CDR1 LNHDA and CDR2 SQIVND (reference sequence). The CDR3 loop spans 15 amino acids. V was pared by 5 bases and J by 1 base, with 7 bases of the junction left unmatched. The DNA of the CDR3 is TGTGCCAGTAGTGACCGACAGGGAGCGAACACTGAAGCTTTCTTT. It is translated as CASSDRQGANTEAFF.

V usage is TRBV4-1 and J usage is TRBJ2-1; 9 bases agree with TRBD2. This CDR3 is built from 15 residues. V shed 4 bases and J 6 bases; nucleotides not matched to a gene: 7. Germline CDR1 reads MGHRA; CDR2 reads YSYEKL. The CDR3 region has the DNA TGCGCCAGCAGCCCCTTGGGACTAGCAGCCAATGAGCAGTTCTTC. This codes for CASSPLGLAANEQFF.

This chain joins TRBV5-5 and TRBJ2-5; 8 bases agree with TRBD1. After removal of 0 bases from V and 2 bases from J, the junction contained 6 bases not matched to a gene. Germline V CDR1 and CDR2: SGHKS, YYEKEE (reference sequence). CDR3 length: 16 residues. CDR3 protein: CASSLVLRGRQETQYF. CDR3 nucleotides: TGTGCCAGCAGCTTGGTCCTCAGGGGGCGGCAAGAGACCCAGTACTTC.

This clone was counted a few times. This rearrangement joins TRBV27 to TRBJ1-5; TRBD1 aligns across 7 bases. CDR3 length equals 14 residues. The V segment lost 3 bases and the J segment 1 base; nucleotides outside the gene matches: 0. Germline-derived CDR1 and CDR2 are MNHEY and SMNVEV (reference sequence). The DNA for the CDR3 is TGTGCCAGCAGTTTGGACAGGAGCAATCAGCCCCAGCATTTT. It yields the protein CASSLDRSNQPQHF.

The chain combines TRBV28 with TRBJ2-3; 7 nucleotides align to TRBD2. The CDR3 runs 18 residues. Germline V lookup: CDR1 MDHEN, CDR2 SYDVKM. Trimming took 3 bases from V and 3 from J; bases not matched to a gene: 15. The CDR3 DNA is TGTGCCAGCAGTTTTATTTCCCCGCGGGAGAGATTTACAGATACGCAGTATTTT. This sequence encodes CASSFISPRERFTDTQYF.

CDR3 sequence reads: CASSLRDRVPEAFF. CDR3 nucleotides: TGTGCCAGCAGCCTCCGGGACAGGGTCCCTGAAGCTTTCTTT. This chain links TRBV5-6 with TRBJ1-1, with 9 nucleotides matching TRBD1. Germline CDR1 SGHDT, CDR2 YYEEEE. The CDR3 sequence is 14 residues long. J was trimmed by 6 bases and V by 4 bases; bases with no gene match: 7. Full variable domain (outside the CDR3, taken from reference TRBV5-6 and TRBJ1-1): DAGVTQSPTHLIKTRGQQVTLRCSPKSGHDTVSWYQQALGQGPQFIFQYYEEEERQRGNFPDRFSGHQFPNYSSELNVNALLLGDSALYLCASSLRDRVPEAFFGQGTRLTVV.

The chain combines TRBV6-5 with TRBJ1-6; a weak D match, TRBD1 (5 bases). Trimming stripped 1 base from V and 7 bases from J, with 11 bases between. The CDR3 is 15 residues long. In germline, CDR1 is MNHEY, CDR2 SVGAGI. In DNA form, the CDR3 reads TGTGCCAGCAGTTACTTCCGGGACGGGAATTCACCCCTCCACTTT. It yields the protein CASSYFRDGNSPLHF.